This T cell receptor beta chain stems from a study of blood T cell repertoires in COVID-19. Across the study: The origin of the acute and convalescent COVID-19 samples was the United States, Italy and Spain.

The CDR3 is 14 amino acids. Germline V gives CDR1 SQVTM, CDR2 ANQGSEA. V was clipped by 3 bases and J by 4 bases, with 15 bases between them. In the original processing: Reference gene primers were amplified, and this amplification served to estimate nucleated cell counts. Repertoires were generated with immunoSEQ multiplex PCR, while TCRdb's copy carries only in-frame clones and drops some. V and J calls and clone size come straight from that table; D and trimming were deduced from the DNA. This sample yields 130,000 to 150,000 clones, of which roughly 77% are seen a single time; less than 4.5% belongs to the top ten. This clone was observed a few times.

The chain links TRBV29-1 to TRBJ2-5; a possible D gene is TRBD1 (5 bases). The source is a man in his 60s with acute or convalescent COVID-19. The material sequenced was peripheral blood. CDR3 sequence (DNA): TGCAGCGTTGAGGACCCAAAAAGGGGAGAGACCCAGTACTTC. It is translated as CSVEDPKRGETQYF.